Following are 27 T cell receptor beta chains from one sample sequenced in a study of shared clonotypes between healthy human individuals. Data came from immunoSEQ multiplex PCR; TCRdb stores just in-frame clones and leaves some out. The sample yields a few million clones, about 93% seen once. Positively selected for CCR7, the CD45RO-negative cells used as naive CD8 cells excluded terminally differentiated effector memory CD45RA+ cells. Specimen: naive CD8+ T cells from PBMCs. All receptors derive from a man aged 18 to 29 in good health. Some clones in this sample may be carry-over from other donors' samples.

Written as DNA, the CDR3 is TGTGCCAGCAGTTTATCGATCACCAGTCGCAATCAGCCCCAGCATTTT. Translating it yields CASSLSITSRNQPQHF. The V call is TRBV27, the J call TRBJ1-5; D not resolved. The CDR3 is made up of 16 amino acids. V was pared by 0 bases and J by 2 bases, with 11 bases between. From germline, CDR1 is MNHEY and CDR2 SMNVEV (reference sequence).

V gene TRBV5-5 combines with J gene TRBJ2-7; 9 bases match TRBD1. This CDR3 has 14 amino acids. The germline V gene encodes CDR1 SGHKS and CDR2 YYEKEE (reference sequence). V lost 3 bases and J lost 7; bases outside the gene matches: 8. The CDR3 is CASSSQQGAREQYF. The CDR3 bases are TGTGCCAGCAGCTCCCAACAGGGGGCAAGGGAGCAGTACTTC.

As to this clone: Other nucleotide sequences from this sample produce the same CDR3. The rearrangement links TRBV7-9 to TRBJ2-1; D gene ambiguous. Germline-derived CDR1 and CDR2 are SEHNR and FQNEAQ (reference sequence). This CDR3 region has 13 residues. V lost 5 bases, J lost 4 bases, and 9 bases lay in between. CDR3 DNA sequence: TGTGCCAGCAGCCCCGGGTCATACAATGAGCAGTTCTTC. Translation gives CASSPGSYNEQFF.

V and J are TRBV7-6 and TRBJ2-5; D is ambiguous. The V end lost 5 bases, the J end lost 7 bases, and 14 bases lay between the germline ends. The CDR3 contains 13 residues. Per germline, CDR1 SGHVS and CDR2 FNYEAQ. DNA for the CDR3: TGTGCCAGCAGCCCCACGGGCGCAGGGACCCAGTACTTC. This translates into CASSPTGAGTQYF.

The genes are TRBV28 and TRBJ2-1; D not resolved. This CDR3 spans 13 amino acids. Germline V lookup: CDR1 MDHEN, CDR2 SYDVKM. Trimming left V 3 bases short and J 10 bases short, with 13 bases between. CDR3 sequence: CASSLVLVEEQFF. In DNA form, the CDR3 reads TGTGCCAGCAGTTTGGTCCTGGTGGAGGAGCAGTTCTTC.

The rearrangement links TRBV27 to TRBJ2-1; D remains ambiguous. This CDR3 region has 15 residues. From germline, CDR1 is MNHEY and CDR2 SMNVEV (reference sequence). V lost 2 bases, J lost 3 bases, and 11 bases lay in between. CDR3 residues: CASSLVGSYYNEQFF. CDR3 nucleotides: TGTGCCAGCAGTTTAGTGGGATCTTACTACAATGAGCAGTTCTTC.

This clone came up once. The genes are TRBV6-1 and TRBJ2-1; the match to TRBD2 covers 11 bases. Unmatched junction bases numbered 6, after V lost 2 bases and J lost 0 bases. The CDR3 length is 18 residues. The germline V gene has CDR1 MNHNS and CDR2 SASEGT. The CDR3 bases are TGTGCCAGCAGTGAACTCAACCTAGCGGGAGGCTCCTACAATGAGCAGTTCTTC. Residues: CASSELNLAGGSYNEQFF.

The rearrangement uses TRBV29-1 and TRBJ2-1; a possible D gene is TRBD1 (6 bases). This CDR3 comprises 16 residues. Trimming cost V 2 bases and J 7 bases, with 21 bases left between them. Germline CDR1 is SQVTM and CDR2 is ANQGSEA. The CDR3 nucleotides read TGCAGCGTTGAATTGACAGGCGTAGGACTGCGGAATGAGCAGTTCTTC. Amino acids: CSVELTGVGLRNEQFF.

The chain has TRBV18 and TRBJ1-5; no definite D call. The CDR3 has 16 residues. V was shortened by 2 bases and J by 5 bases, with 16 bases between the two germline ends. The germline V gene encodes CDR1 KGHSH and CDR2 LQKENI. For the CDR3, the DNA is TGTGCCAGCTCACCATCGGGCCTCTCTAGTGATCAGCCCCAGCATTTT. Protein product: CASSPSGLSSDQPQHF.

J is TRBJ2-7 and V is TRBV15; D not certain. The CDR3 runs 14 residues. The V end was cut by 3 bases, the J end by 3 bases, with 12 bases between. Germline values: CDR1 LNHNV, CDR2 YYDKDF (reference sequence). The CDR3 DNA sequence: TGTGCCACCAGCAGCGATAGGCCCATCTACGAGCAGTACTTC. It codes for CATSSDRPIYEQYF.

Regarding this clone: Other nucleotide sequences in the sample specify the same CDR3. The chain uses TRBV27 and TRBJ2-5, with TRBD2 matching 10 bases. Germline CDR1 and CDR2: MNHEY and SMNVEV (reference sequence). CDR3 size: 14 residues. The J segment lost 5 bases and the V segment lost 4 bases, leaving 4 bases of the junction unmatched. The CDR3 is CASSSLAGVETQYF. CDR3 in DNA: TGTGCCAGCAGTTCCCTAGCGGGAGTTGAGACCCAGTACTTC.

The rearrangement links TRBV9 to TRBJ2-7; weak D call: TRBD2 (6 bases). CDR3 length: 15 residues. The V gene's germline CDR1 is SGDLS and CDR2 YYNGEE. Trimming stripped 0 bases from V and 4 bases from J, with 14 bases between. The CDR3 DNA reads as TGTGCCAGCAGCGTAGGAGGCGGGAAGATTTACGAGCAGTACTTC. The encoded protein is CASSVGGGKIYEQYF.

The chain uses TRBV18 and TRBJ2-1, with D possibly TRBD2 on 6 matching bases. Germline CDR1 and CDR2: KGHSH and LQKENI. The ends were cut back, 1 base at V and 0 bases at J, with 19 bases in the middle. The CDR3 totals 19 residues. CDR3 residues: CASSPLLYRERSSYNEQFF. In nucleotides, the CDR3 is TGTGCCAGCTCACCACTCTTATACCGGGAGCGTTCCTCCTACAATGAGCAGTTCTTC.

The rearrangement joins TRBV6-1 to TRBJ2-1; D gene uncertain. This CDR3 has 10 amino acids. Germline V gene sequence: CDR1 MNHNS, CDR2 SASEGT. Trimming took off 4 bases at V and 12 bases at J, with 7 bases between the two ends. The CDR3 region is CASSAQGQFF. For the CDR3, the DNA is TGTGCCAGCAGTGCACAAGGGCAGTTCTTC.

The gene calls are TRBV29-1 and TRBJ2-1; weak D call: TRBD2 (6 bases). The germline V gene encodes CDR1 SQVTM and CDR2 ANQGSEA. V dropped 7 bases and J dropped 10 bases, with 14 bases sitting between them. This CDR3 has 11 amino acids. The CDR3 DNA sequence: TGCAGCGACGTTAGCGGTGCCGAGCAGTTCTTC. This codes for CSDVSGAEQFF.

The chain combines TRBV18 with TRBJ2-7; D possibly corresponds to TRBD2 (5 bases). CDR1 KGHSH and CDR2 LQKENI come from the germline V gene. The CDR3 has 17 residues. Trimming stripped 6 bases from V and 0 bases from J, with 21 bases between. The CDR3 sequence: CASSPTGSRKISYEQYF. CDR3 DNA: TGTGCCAGCTCGCCTACGGGATCCAGGAAAATCTCCTACGAGCAGTACTTC.

This rearrangement joins TRBV9 to TRBJ1-2; D gene ambiguous. The CDR3 contains 14 residues. Germline V lookup: CDR1 SGDLS, CDR2 YYNGEE. V lost 0 bases, J lost 6 bases, and 12 bases lay in between. The CDR3 loop reads CASSVESGVNGYTF. CDR3 nucleotides: TGTGCCAGCAGCGTAGAGTCCGGGGTGAATGGCTACACCTTC.

The rearrangement uses TRBV14 and TRBJ1-2; TRBD1 matches at 7 bases. CDR3 length equals 17 residues. Germline assignment: CDR1 SGHDN and CDR2 FVKESK. After removal of 4 bases from V and 7 bases from J, the junction contained 18 bases not matched to a gene. DNA for the CDR3: TGTGCCAGCAGCCCCCAGGTCCTAACCCACAGGGGTTTTGGCTACACCTTC. This codes for CASSPQVLTHRGFGYTF. The full variable domain, rest sourced from reference TRBV14 and TRBJ1-2, is EAGVTQFPSHSVIEKGQTVTLRCDPISGHDNLYWYRRVMGKEIKFLLHFVKESKQDESGMPNNRFLAERTGGTYSTLKVQPAELEDSGVYFCASSPQVLTHRGFGYTFGSGTRLTVV.

This chain connects TRBV19 to TRBJ1-2; possibly TRBD1 for D (5 bases). The CDR3 loop spans 13 amino acids. Germline CDR1 is LNHDA and CDR2 is SQIVND (reference sequence). With 7 bases removed from V and 5 bases from J, the gap between germline ends came to 14 bases. The CDR3: CASISGLGYGYTF. CDR3 bases: TGTGCCAGTATTTCGGGGCTCGGGTATGGCTACACCTTC.

The chain is built from TRBV4-2 and TRBJ1-1, with a tentative D call TRBD1 (5 bases). Per germline, CDR1 LGHNA and CDR2 YNFKEQ. This CDR3 has 15 residues. Trimming cost V 4 bases and J 6 bases, with 18 bases left between them. The CDR3 sequence is CASSRVWGEESEAFF. The CDR3 nucleotides are TGTGCCAGCAGCCGCGTGTGGGGCGAGGAATCTGAAGCTTTCTTT.

This chain uses TRBV19 with TRBJ1-2; D not resolved. From germline, CDR1 is LNHDA and CDR2 SQIVND (reference sequence). The CDR3 loop spans 15 amino acids. V lost 2 bases to trimming and J lost 1 base, with 11 bases between them. CDR3 sequence (DNA): TGTGCCAGTAGTATAAAAGGGAGGAGTAACTATGGCTACACCTTC. It yields the protein CASSIKGRSNYGYTF.

Concerning this clone itself: An end of the junction does not agree with germline; a read error may underlie this. The chain recombines TRBV27 with TRBJ2-3, with D unresolved. The germline V gene has CDR1 MNHEY and CDR2 SMNVEV (reference sequence). The CDR3 length is 16 residues. DNA for the CDR3: TGTGCCAGCAGTTACCTCGACTTCAGAGGCGCAGATAGGCAGTATTTT. This gives the protein CASSYLDFRGADRQYF.

This chain joins TRBV10-3 and TRBJ2-7; 7 bases fit TRBD2. V was pared by 6 bases and J by 3 bases, with 5 bases of the junction left unmatched. The CDR3 length is 13 residues. Germline CDR1 and CDR2: ENHRY and SYGVKD. In nucleotides, the CDR3 is TGTGCCATCAGCAGCGGGAATAACTACGAGCAGTACTTC. Translated, it gives CAISSGNNYEQYF.

This clone was picked up one time. The J gene is TRBJ2-1, the V gene TRBV13; D is ambiguous. The germline V gene encodes CDR1 PRHDT and CDR2 FYEKMQ (reference sequence). The V end lost 5 bases, the J end lost 2 bases, and 16 bases lay between the germline ends. The CDR3 has 16 residues. CDR3 protein: CASSPTQTDAYNEQFF. The CDR3 DNA reads TGTGCCAGCAGCCCCACCCAGACCGACGCCTACAATGAGCAGTTCTTC.

The V call is TRBV9, the J call TRBJ1-3, with D hard to call. V was cut by 3 bases and J by 1 base, with 14 bases left in between. Germline CDR1 is SGDLS and CDR2 is YYNGEE. This CDR3 is 16 amino acids long. The chain's CDR3 is CASSATSTGSGNTIYF. The CDR3 region has the DNA TGTGCCAGCAGCGCCACTTCGACCGGATCTGGAAACACCATATATTTT. The variable domain in full, with the rest retrieved from reference TRBV9 and TRBJ1-3, is DSGVTQTPKHLITATGQRVTLRCSPRSGDLSVYWYQQSLDQGLQFLIQYYNGEERAKGNILERFSAQQFPDLHSELNLSSLELGDSALYFCASSATSTGSGNTIYFGEGSWLTVV.

J is TRBJ2-2 and V is TRBV5-1, with D perhaps being TRBD1 or TRBD2 (5 bases each). Germline loops: CDR1 SGHRS, CDR2 YFSETQ. Trimming left V 3 bases short and J 0 bases short, with 15 bases between. This CDR3 has 17 amino acids. The CDR3 DNA reads as TGCGCCAGCAGCTCCCACCCCGGGACGGCGAACACCGGGGAGCTGTTTTTT. Its protein is CASSSHPGTANTGELFF. The full variable domain, completed using reference TRBV5-1 and TRBJ2-2, is KAGVTQTPRYLIKTRGQQVTLSCSPISGHRSVSWYQQTPGQGLQFLFEYFSETQRNKGNFPGRFSGRQFSNSRSEMNVSTLELGDSALYLCASSSHPGTANTGELFFGEGSRLTVL.

The chain recombines TRBV30 with TRBJ1-6; 8 bases align to TRBD1. This CDR3 has 15 residues. Germline CDR1 GTSNPN, CDR2 SVGIG (reference sequence). With 1 base clipped from V and 9 bases from J, the junction kept 8 bases outside the gene matches. The CDR3 region has the DNA TGTGCCTGGAGTGGAGGACAGGGTCTGACTTCACCCCTCCACTTT. Its protein product is CAWSGGQGLTSPLHF. Using reference TRBV30 and TRBJ1-6 for the parts outside the CDR3, the full variable domain is SQTIHQWPATLVQPVGSPLSLECTVEGTSNPNLYWYRQAAGRGLQLLFYSVGIGQISSEVPQNLSASRPQDRQFILSSKKLLLSDSGFYLCAWSGGQGLTSPLHFGNGTRLTVT.